Below, 3 T cell receptor beta chains from the same sample are listed, as sequenced in a study of cytomegalovirus exposure and HLA in healthy donors. The PCR was carried out with 60 Vbeta primers and 13 Jbeta primers. Sequenced by immunoSEQ multiplex PCR; TCRdb stores in-frame clones only, minus some. The sample includes roughly 120,000 clones, about 68% of them seen just once. Source material: PBMCs. The receptors were gathered from a woman aged 45-59 years in good health and CMV-seropositive.

A few counts support this clone. Other DNA variants within this sample encode the same CDR3. J is TRBJ2-1 and V is TRBV5-4; 8 bases map to TRBD2. Germline trimming cut 0 bases from V and 3 bases from J; bases unmatched to any gene: 2. This CDR3 has 15 amino acids. Germline lookup yields CDR1 SGHNT and CDR2 YYREEE (reference sequence). The chain's CDR3 is CASSLGLAGYNEQFF. Written as DNA, the CDR3 is TGTGCCAGCAGCTTGGGTCTAGCGGGCTACAATGAGCAGTTCTTC.

The DNA for the CDR3 is TGTGCCAGCAGCTTCTCCAGGGATCAGCCCCAGCATTTT. Protein: CASSFSRDQPQHF. V usage is TRBV5-8 and J usage is TRBJ1-5, with D tentatively TRBD1 (5 bases). From germline, CDR1 is SGHTS and CDR2 YDEGEE. Trimming cost V 2 bases and J 5 bases, with 8 bases left between them. The CDR3 contains 13 residues.

This chain uses TRBV5-4 with TRBJ1-5; D unclear. This CDR3 has 12 residues. Germline V gene sequence: CDR1 SGHNT, CDR2 YYREEE (reference sequence). The ends were cut back, 4 bases at V and 3 bases at J, with 5 bases in the middle. In DNA form, the CDR3 reads TGTGCCAGCAGCCTACCCAATCAGCCCCAGCATTTT. The encoded protein is CASSLPNQPQHF.